What follows are 30 T cell receptor beta chains derived from one specimen sequenced in a study of OX40 agonist ivuxolimab in advanced cancers. Using immunoSEQ multiplex PCR, the repertoire was profiled, and TCRdb retains in-frame clones only, with some absent. The data contain roughly 70,000 clones, almost 85% of them seen just once; the ten biggest clones take up approximately 5%. This specimen consisted of CD4+ or CD8+ T cells sorted from blood, obtained in a trial of the OX40 agonist ivuxolimab. These receptors came from an adult with an advanced solid tumor such as melanoma, head and neck, liver or kidney cancer.

This chain uses TRBV7-9 with TRBJ2-1; 9 bases match TRBD1. CDR1 is SEHNR, CDR2 FQNEAQ, per germline (reference sequence). This CDR3 has 16 residues. The junction had 9 bases not matched to a gene; V was cut back by 2 bases and J by 7 bases. The CDR3 coding sequence is TGTGCCAGCAGCTTACAAGACGGGACAGGGAGGAATGAGCAGTTCTTC. Translating it yields CASSLQDGTGRNEQFF. The variable domain in full, completed from reference TRBV7-9 and TRBJ2-1, reads DTGVSQNPRHKITKRGQNVTFRCDPISEHNRLYWYRQTLGQGPEFLTYFQNEAQLEKSRLLSDRFSAERPKGSFSTLEIQRTEQGDSAMYLCASSLQDGTGRNEQFFGPGTRLTVL.

This clone was counted only a few times. The chain recombines TRBV9 with TRBJ2-7; TRBD2 matches 9 bases. CDR3 length: 14 residues. Germline trimming cut 0 bases from V and 9 bases from J; bases unmatched to any gene: 7. Per the germline V gene, CDR1 is SGDLS and CDR2 is YYNGEE. The CDR3 DNA is TGTGCCAGCAGCGTAGCCGCGGGGGGGTTCCCGCAGTACTTC. It codes for CASSVAAGGFPQYF. Drawing the rest from reference TRBV9 and TRBJ2-7, the complete variable domain is DSGVTQTPKHLITATGQRVTLRCSPRSGDLSVYWYQQSLDQGLQFLIQYYNGEERAKGNILERFSAQQFPDLHSELNLSSLELGDSALYFCASSVAAGGFPQYFGPGTRLTVT.

This clone was observed a single time. The rearrangement links TRBV5-6 to TRBJ2-5; 9 bases match TRBD1. The J segment lost 5 bases and the V segment lost 4 bases, leaving 9 bases of the junction unmatched. Looked up from germline, CDR1 is SGHDT and CDR2 is YYEEEE. The length of the CDR3 is 15 residues. CDR3 DNA: TGTGCCAGCAGCCAAAAGACAGGGGGGGCGGAGACCCAGTACTTC. Its protein is CASSQKTGGAETQYF.

This rearrangement joins TRBV18 to TRBJ2-5; 8 bases fit TRBD2. J gave up 5 bases and V 6 bases, and 5 bases lay outside the gene matches. Germline V gene lookup returns CDR1 KGHSH and CDR2 LQKENI. The length of the CDR3 is 13 residues. The DNA of the CDR3 is TGTGCCAGCTCCGAGCGGGAGTGGGAGACCCAGTACTTC. Translation gives CASSEREWETQYF. The full variable domain, its missing parts supplied by reference TRBV18 and TRBJ2-5, is NAGVMQNPRHLVRRRGQEARLRCSPMKGHSHVYWYRQLPEEGLKFMVYLQKENIIDESGMPKERFSAEFPKEGPSILRIQQVVRGDSAAYFCASSEREWETQYFGPGTRLLVL.

J is TRBJ2-1 and V is TRBV6-1; 10 bases map to TRBD2. Germline V gene sequence: CDR1 MNHNS, CDR2 SASEGT. The CDR3 is made up of 15 amino acids. V shed 2 bases and J 6 bases; nucleotides not matched to a gene: 4. CDR3 residues: CASSEPGLAVNEQFF. CDR3 coding DNA: TGTGCCAGCAGTGAACCAGGACTAGCGGTCAATGAGCAGTTCTTC.

The genes are TRBV5-1 and TRBJ1-5, with no clear D. Germline V gene data show CDR1 as SGHRS and CDR2 as YFSETQ. V lost 0 bases, J lost 2 bases, and 9 bases lay in between. The CDR3 length is 15 residues. CDR3 bases: TGCGCCAGCAGCTTGGAGCATCCTGGCAATCAGCCCCAGCATTTT. This gives the protein CASSLEHPGNQPQHF.

This clone was seen more than once but under ten times. This chain links TRBV7-6 with TRBJ1-5; D is perhaps TRBD1 (5 bases). The CDR3 is 13 amino acids. V lost 3 bases and J lost 5, with 8 bases in between. Germline values: CDR1 SGHVS, CDR2 FNYEAQ. The DNA for the CDR3 is TGTGCCAGCAGCTTGGGAGGGGATCAGCCCCAGCATTTT. Residues: CASSLGGDQPQHF. The full variable domain, completed using reference TRBV7-6 and TRBJ1-5, is GAGVSQSPRYKVTKRGQDVALRCDPISGHVSLYWYRQALGQGPEFLTYFNYEAQQDKSGLPNDRFSAERPEGSISTLTIQRTEQRDSAMYRCASSLGGDQPQHFGDGTRLSIL.

The chain couples TRBV5-4 to TRBJ1-2, with a tentative D call TRBD1 (6 bases). The CDR3 totals 15 residues. V was cut by 0 bases and J by 2 bases, with 11 bases left in between. The germline gives CDR1 SGHNT, CDR2 YYREEE (reference sequence). CDR3 nucleotide sequence: TGTGCCAGCAGCTTGGGACAGGCGGAAAACTATGGCTACACCTTC. Residues: CASSLGQAENYGYTF.

The chain combines TRBV15 with TRBJ2-3; 12 nucleotides agree with TRBD2. The germline V gene has CDR1 LNHNV and CDR2 YYDKDF (reference sequence). This CDR3 is 16 amino acids long. V shed 5 bases and J 5 bases; nucleotides not matched to a gene: 8. The CDR3 sequence is CATSGPSGRAQDTQYF. In nucleotides, the CDR3 is TGTGCCACCAGCGGACCTAGCGGGAGGGCCCAAGATACGCAGTATTTT.

This clone appeared a few times. The chain employs TRBV9 and TRBJ1-1; D is undetermined. Between the trimmed V and J ends, which lost 0 bases and 0 bases, there was a span of 9 bases. Germline V CDR1 and CDR2: SGDLS, YYNGEE. The CDR3 covers 15 residues. The DNA for the CDR3 is TGTGCCAGCAGCGTAGTAGACGGAGTGAACACTGAAGCTTTCTTT. Protein: CASSVVDGVNTEAFF.

This clone was detected only once. CDR3 nucleotides: TGTGCCACGACGGGGGGCGAAACCGGGGAGCTGTTTTTT. It specifies CATTGGETGELFF. This chain joins TRBV7-9 and TRBJ2-2; tentatively, D is TRBD2 (7 bases). The V end was cut by 10 bases, the J end by 5 bases, with 14 bases between. Germline-derived CDR1 and CDR2 are SEHNR and FQNEAQ (reference sequence). The CDR3 loop spans 13 amino acids.

This clone was observed a handful of times. The chain joins TRBV5-1 to TRBJ2-1; 14 positions match TRBD2. CDR3 size: 16 residues. Germline V gene lookup returns CDR1 SGHRS and CDR2 YFSETQ. Trimming cost V 4 bases and J 7 bases; bases outside gene matches: 7. CDR3 in DNA: TGCGCCAGCAGCCTCAGACTAGCGGGAGGGGAAAATGAGCAGTTCTTC. Translation: CASSLRLAGGENEQFF.

About this clone itself: At one end the junction does not follow the germline gene, possibly because of a read error. The same CDR3 is also encoded by other DNA sequences in this sample. The chain couples TRBV6-5 to TRBJ2-7, with 13 bases that match TRBD2. The CDR3 runs 15 residues. The germline CDR1 and CDR2 sequences are MNHEY and SVGAGI. CDR3 in DNA: TGCGCCAGCAGGCCTAGACTAGCGGGAGGTTACGAGCAGTACTTC. Encoded protein: CASRPRLAGGYEQYF.

This chain links TRBV29-1 with TRBJ2-7, with D possibly being TRBD1 or TRBD2 (5 bases each). V dropped 6 bases and J dropped 3 bases, with 15 bases sitting between them. The germline V gene has CDR1 SQVTM and CDR2 ANQGSEA. The CDR3 consists of 13 residues. The CDR3 here is CSVSYGGRYEQYF. For the CDR3, the DNA is TGCAGCGTGTCATATGGGGGACGCTACGAGCAGTACTTC.

V and J are TRBV29-1 and TRBJ2-5, with TRBD1 identical over 8 bases. Germline CDR1 and CDR2: SQVTM and ANQGSEA. J gave up 5 bases and V 6 bases, and 8 bases lay outside the gene matches. The CDR3 runs to 13 residues. The CDR3 here is CSVDRGDMETQYF. The CDR3 nucleotides read TGCAGCGTCGACAGGGGAGATATGGAGACCCAGTACTTC.

The chain joins TRBV2 to TRBJ1-6; D is unclear. The CDR3 is 16 amino acids. V was shortened by 0 bases and J by 7 bases, with 13 bases between the two germline ends. Germline CDR1 reads SNHLY; CDR2 reads FYNNEI. CDR3 residues: CASSEAPYRKNSPLHF. The DNA for the CDR3 is TGTGCCAGCAGTGAAGCGCCATACAGAAAAAATTCACCCCTCCACTTT.

V usage is TRBV7-8 and J usage is TRBJ1-5; no clear D gene. The CDR3 totals 14 residues. Germline CDR1 reads SGHVS; CDR2 reads FQNEAQ. V lost 1 base and J lost 1, with 5 bases in between. CDR3 nucleotide sequence: TGTGCCAGCAGCTTAGGGGTAAGCAATCAGCCCCAGCATTTT. This encodes CASSLGVSNQPQHF.

J is TRBJ2-5 and V is TRBV11-3, with D possibly TRBD1 on 6 matching bases. The germline V and J ends were trimmed by 4 bases and 1 base, with 13 bases remaining between them. Germline CDR1 is SGHNT and CDR2 is YENEEA. This CDR3 contains 15 residues. The CDR3 reads CASSSSGTPQETQYF. CDR3 DNA: TGTGCCAGCAGCTCCTCCGGGACACCCCAAGAGACCCAGTACTTC.

The rearrangement links TRBV11-2 to TRBJ2-7; tentatively, D is TRBD1 (6 bases). Germline V lookup: CDR1 SGHAT, CDR2 FQNNGV. The CDR3 is 14 amino acids. V lost 8 bases and J 2 bases, leaving 16 bases between the germline ends. Here the CDR3 reads CASVVGRGPYEQYF. The CDR3 DNA sequence: TGTGCCAGCGTAGTGGGCAGGGGCCCCTACGAGCAGTACTTC.

The chain recombines TRBV19 with TRBJ2-5; D unclear. This CDR3 comprises 12 residues. The V gene lost 6 bases and the J gene lost 7 bases, with 12 bases spanning the gap. Germline V gives CDR1 LNHDA, CDR2 SQIVND (reference sequence). For the CDR3, the DNA is TGTGCCAGTAGCCCGGTCTCAGGGACCCAGTACTTC. As protein: CASSPVSGTQYF.

The chain has TRBV21-1 and TRBJ2-7; the table's D call, TRBD1, was not checked against the DNA. TRBV21-1 is a listed pseudogene. The length of the CDR3 is 15 residues. The CDR3 DNA is TGTGCCAGCAGCAAAACAGGGCCCAACCCCTACGAGCAGTACTTC. As protein: CASSKTGPNPYEQYF.

The V gene is TRBV9, the J gene TRBJ2-7, with a weak D call TRBD1 (5 bases). Germline lookup yields CDR1 SGDLS and CDR2 YYNGEE. The CDR3 has 14 amino acids. The V end lost 0 bases, the J end lost 2 bases, and 9 bases lay between the germline ends. The CDR3 loop reads CASSVGGAPYEQYF. DNA for the CDR3: TGTGCCAGCAGCGTAGGTGGGGCCCCCTACGAGCAGTACTTC.

The chain employs TRBV6-5 and TRBJ2-7, with D perhaps matching TRBD2 (5 bases). The CDR3 is 14 amino acids. Germline V lookup: CDR1 MNHEY, CDR2 SVGAGI. The V and J ends lost 3 bases and 2 bases respectively, with 11 bases between them. CDR3 protein: CASSYRLGTYEQYF. CDR3 bases: TGTGCCAGCAGTTATCGGCTCGGGACCTACGAGCAGTACTTC.

The chain joins TRBV5-6 to TRBJ2-3; 10 nucleotides agree with TRBD2. Trimming removed 3 bases from V and 7 bases from J; junction bases left unmatched: 11. CDR1 and CDR2 from the germline V gene are SGHDT and YYEEEE. The CDR3 totals 16 residues. The CDR3 is CASSSPPAGGPHTQYF. In nucleotides, the CDR3 is TGTGCCAGCAGCTCCCCTCCAGCGGGGGGGCCGCATACGCAGTATTTT.

The rearrangement links TRBV11-2 to TRBJ2-3; D is ambiguous. Trimming pared 0 bases from V and 3 bases from J, leaving 4 bases between. This CDR3 has 13 amino acids. CDR1 and CDR2 from the germline V gene are SGHAT and FQNNGV. The CDR3 loop reads CASSLDTTDTQYF. The CDR3 DNA reads TGTGCCAGCAGCTTAGATACGACAGATACGCAGTATTTT.

The rearrangement joins TRBV5-1 to TRBJ2-6, with D unclear. Deletions cut 4 bases from V and 2 bases from J, with 13 bases between. CDR1 and CDR2 (germline): SGHRS, YFSETQ. This CDR3 is 16 amino acids long. Here the CDR3 DNA reads TGCGCCAGCAGCACACGTGTCGCGGCTGGGGCCAACGTCCTGACTTTC. Residues: CASSTRVAAGANVLTF.

This clone was recorded once. The chain links TRBV27 to TRBJ2-1; D call uncertain. The V and J ends lost 6 bases and 0 bases respectively, with 15 bases between them. The CDR3 length is 16 residues. Germline CDR1 reads MNHEY; CDR2 reads SMNVEV (reference sequence). Here the CDR3 reads CASSSAYLSSYNEQFF. The CDR3 DNA reads TGTGCCAGCAGCTCCGCGTACCTGAGCTCCTACAATGAGCAGTTCTTC.

V and J are TRBV28 and TRBJ2-2; unclear D gene. V lost 6 bases and J 2 bases, leaving 7 bases between the germline ends. Germline V gene lookup returns CDR1 MDHEN and CDR2 SYDVKM. The CDR3 is 13 amino acids. The CDR3 DNA follows: TGTGCCAGCAGAAGCGCAAACACCGGGGAGCTGTTTTTT. As protein: CASRSANTGELFF.

In this sample, this clone turned up once. The chain is built from TRBV14 and TRBJ2-5; D gene uncertain. CDR3 length: 16 residues. V gave up 2 bases and J gave up 5 bases, with 18 bases separating them. CDR1 and CDR2 from the germline V gene are SGHDN and FVKESK. CDR3 nucleotides: TGTGCCAGCAGCCAAACCTGGGCCAAAACTCAGGAGACCCAGTACTTC. It yields the protein CASSQTWAKTQETQYF.

V and J are TRBV6-6 and TRBJ2-7; D remains unclear. V dropped 0 bases and J dropped 4 bases, with 13 bases sitting between them. This CDR3 is 15 amino acids long. Per germline, CDR1 MNHNY and CDR2 SVGAGI (reference sequence). CDR3 protein: CASSYSTGSGYEQYF. CDR3 in DNA: TGTGCCAGCAGTTACTCGACCGGGTCTGGTTACGAGCAGTACTTC.